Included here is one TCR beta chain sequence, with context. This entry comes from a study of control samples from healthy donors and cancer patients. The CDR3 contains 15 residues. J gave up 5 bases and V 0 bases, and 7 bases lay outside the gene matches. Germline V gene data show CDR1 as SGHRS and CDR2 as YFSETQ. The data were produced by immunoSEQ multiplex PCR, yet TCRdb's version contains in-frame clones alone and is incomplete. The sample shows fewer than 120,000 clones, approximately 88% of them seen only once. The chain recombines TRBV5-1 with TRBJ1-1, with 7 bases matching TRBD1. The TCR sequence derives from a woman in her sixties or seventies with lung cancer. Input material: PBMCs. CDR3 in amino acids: CASSLELRRGTEAFF. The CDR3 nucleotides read TGCGCCAGCAGCTTGGAACTGCGCAGGGGGACTGAAGCTTTCTTT.